This TCR beta chain was identified during a study of T-cell reconstitution after alpha-beta-depleted transplantation in children. Whole-study results and caveats: It was reported that alpha-beta T cells came from several hundred expanded graft clones (about two months after transplant). Counts and diversity of T cells one year after transplant came mostly from newly produced T cells.

Per germline, CDR1 SGHVS and CDR2 FNYEAQ. The CDR3 totals 13 residues. This clonotype came up many times. Its cognate antigen is unknown. One end of the junction does not line up with germline, which may come from a read error. TCRbeta library preparation incorporated unique molecular identifiers. MiXCR, applied by TCRdb to the PCR reads, yields one record per CDR3 protein. Of approximately 300,000 distinct CDR3 sequences listed, about 7.3% are singletons. The sequencing used peripheral blood, collected 360 days after TCRalphabeta/CD19-depleted stem cell transplant. The TCR originated in a female patient between 2 and 15 years old who had a stem cell transplant for Fanconi anemia, so the T cells may come from the graft donor. The rearrangement links TRBV7-6 to TRBJ2-4; perhaps D is TRBD1 or TRBD2 (5 bases each). The DNA for the CDR3 is TGTGCCAGCAGCTTAGGGGACGGCCCGGGGCTCGACTTC. Translated, it gives CASSLGDGPGLDF.